This T cell receptor beta chain was sequenced for a study of blood T cell repertoires in COVID-19. Authors' methods: Amplifying reference gene primers gave estimates of nucleated cell counts. Method: immunoSEQ multiplex PCR; TCRdb's copy keeps in-frame clones and lacks some. V and J calls and clone size are given by that table; D and trimming were obtained from the DNA. The sample records 110,000 to 150,000 clones, about 87% being singletons. The CDR3 covers 15 residues. Germline CDR1 reads GTSNPN; CDR2 reads SVGIG (reference sequence). Trimming cost V 5 bases and J 5 bases, with 19 bases left between them.

Source material: peripheral blood. The source of this sequence is a human donor in a cohort sampled during active COVID-19. The V and J genes are TRBV30 and TRBJ1-5, with a possible D match to TRBD1 (6 bases). DNA of the CDR3: TGTGCCTGGCGGGGAGGGGGGGCTACCGATCAGCCCCAGCATTTT. Protein sequence: CAWRGGGATDQPQHF.